The source of this TCR beta chain is a study of T cell responses to AZD1222 COVID-19 vaccine (dated by TCRdb to the early 2020s). Describing the broader study: Because spike-specific TCR depth and breadth did not differ between the two schedules, AZD1222 recipients who got a second dose at roughly 4 weeks were pooled with those who got a second dose at roughly 12 weeks. A total of 230 to 250 trial participants underwent TCR sequencing, of whom some 210 received two doses of AZD1222 and about 25 received two doses of the MenACWY control vaccine. Enrollment into the trials was organized by age into subgroups of 18-55, 56-69 and 70-plus years, and those subgroups contained approximately 150, 30 and 60 TCR-sequenced participants, respectively. What the work shows at the level of the full study, not this receptor alone: Epitopes outside the regions mutated in the B.1.351 and B.1.1.7 variants were reportedly recognized by nearly half of the unique spike-specific TCRs. The vaccine-associated CD4 TCRs covered the entire spike protein, and the dominant responses fell in regions 160-218 and 743-854. Because no day 14 peak-response samples were available, repertoires were characterized only after the peak T cell response. Conclusions about previously exposed vaccinees are limited, since just five or six AZD1222 recipients were seropositive for SARS-CoV-2 at baseline. Participants were mostly white British and included more females than males, and it was suggested by the authors that clonal diversity may have been underestimated. After two AZD1222 doses, both the breadth and the depth of spike-specific TCRs were significantly higher than at day 0 and than in MenACWY recipients. The 56-69-year group was small, and its depth increase did not reach significance, likely because of low power.

The label giving this sample's time point can be read as: baseline before first vaccination. The vaccinee samples were drawn from two UK trials, COV001 and COV002, one of which was a single-blind randomized controlled phase 2/3 trial testing AZD1222 (ChAdOx1 nCoV-19) in healthy adults. For TCRbeta chain sequencing, PBMC samples from trial participants were taken at day 0 and at day 28 after the second dose. Regarding this clone: Its antigen specificity is not known. Base qualities are missing; no much larger clone stands one base away.

The CDR3 regions of human TCRbeta chains were analyzed by immunosequencing. On the authors' methods: Repertoire TCRs were matched against a reference library of SARS-CoV-2-specific TCRs generated with the MIRA antigen-specificity platform. Breadth was defined as the fraction of unique TCRs that were SARS-CoV-2-associated, and depth was defined as the fraction of total T cells that were SARS-CoV-2-associated. Each spike-specific TCR was assigned to its reactive spike region and to a CD4 or CD8 class using the MIRA data. Log10-transformed breadth and depth values were compared by one-way ANOVA with Sidak's multiple comparisons tests. The immuneACCESS repertoire file appears here via TCRdb, limited to in-frame rearrangements. These files lack a portion of the clones; in checked studies, under half of the deficit traces to unresolved V genes, and the cause of the others is not known. V, J and clone size are taken as reported in that table, and D and trimming were inferred from the DNA itself. Within this sample are 90,000 to 110,000 clones, with roughly 87% of them counted one time only. In total, the top ten clones hold approximately 4.7% of the sample.

Via the germline V gene, CDR1 is SGHTS and CDR2 YDEGEE. The CDR3, cysteine through phenylalanine, is 14 amino acids long. The entry retains the CDR3 DNA only, 42 bases that are in frame from base 1. V and J lose 4 bases and 0 bases, and a span of 10 bases separates them. This TCR derives from an adult in good health. Specimen: peripheral blood, collected on day 0 of AZD1222 vaccination. The chain is made from TRBV5-8 and TRBJ2-5; the D region possibly corresponds to TRBD1 (5 bases align). The CDR3: CASSQGQNQETQYF. In nucleotide form, the sequence is TGTGCCAGCAGCCAGGGCCAAAACCAAGAGACCCAGTACTTC.